The entry that follows covers one T cell receptor (beta chain) sequence. Cohort assignment relied on participant-reported clinical history. Generated by immunoSEQ multiplex PCR, the TCRdb table keeps only in-frame clones and is missing some. The sample has fewer than 400,000 clones, 75% to 90% seen once. Germline V gene sequence: CDR1 SGDLS, CDR2 YYNGEE. The CDR3 has 15 residues. V trimming: 2 bases; J trimming: 5 bases; junction bases outside the gene matches: 5. The sample comes from a study of blood T cell repertoires in COVID-19. Sequenced: PBMCs or T cells enriched from blood (not recorded which). The sequence was obtained from a man in his 60s who had recovered from COVID-19. The chain is built from TRBV9 and TRBJ2-3; 10 positions agree with TRBD1. In DNA form, the CDR3 reads TGTGCCAGCAGCGTTGGGACAGGGGCAGGAGATACGCAGTATTTT. Translating gives CASSVGTGAGDTQYF.